The clone carrying this TCR beta chain was counted at least ten times. Its antigen is unknown. TCRdb reprocessed the 5' RACE reads via MiXCR and lists one record per CDR3 protein. Of more than 250,000 distinct CDR3 sequences in the sample, 11% were seen once. The record originates from a study of CD8 T cells in ankylosing spondylitis. Whole-study findings and limits: Earlier authors reported some of these motif variants in reactive arthritis synovial fluid and blood. Disease-linked clones were reportedly significantly enriched in matched ankylosing spondylitis synovial fluid. Disease-linked clones displayed a CD8+ phenotype and appeared relatively rarely in peripheral blood.

The CDR3 contains 15 residues. Germline-derived CDR1 and CDR2 are MNHEY and SVGAGI. V dropped 2 bases and J dropped 13; count of bases not matched to a gene: 13. The specimen was blood, either unsorted or a sorted T cell fraction (not recorded which). The V gene is TRBV6-5, the J gene TRBJ1-4, with 7 bases aligning to TRBD1. The sequence was obtained from a female donor with ankylosing spondylitis or in good health (not recorded which). The CDR3 DNA reads as TGTGCCAGCAGTTACATACGACAGGGTGGGACCAGACTGTTTTTT. Its protein is CASSYIRQGGTRLFF.